The clone carrying this T cell receptor beta chain was observed a few times. This entry comes from a study of T cell responses to AZD1222 COVID-19 vaccine. Sequencing used immunoSEQ multiplex PCR; TCRdb keeps in-frame clones, though not all of them. This repertoire shows 90,000 to 150,000 clones, about nine tenths found once; its top ten account for roughly 2.7%. The source was peripheral blood, collected 28 days after the second AZD1222 dose. This clonotype originated in an adult who received the AZD1222 COVID-19 vaccine.

As DNA, the CDR3 is TGTGCCAGCAGCCCAGGAGGCGGTTCTAATGAAAAACTGTTTTTT. It specifies CASSPGGGSNEKLFF. This chain joins TRBV4-2 and TRBJ1-4; D is unresolved. The CDR3 is 15 residues long. Germline V gene lookup returns CDR1 LGHNA and CDR2 YNFKEQ. V was clipped by 4 bases and J by 3 bases, with 12 bases between them.